The source of this T cell receptor beta chain is a study of T cell repertoires in cytomegalovirus infection. Study-wide background: Well-studied HLA-B-restricted epitopes and recently identified HLA-C-restricted epitopes of CMV were both used in the study.

The study's findings and limits: Ex vivo, HLA-C-restricted CMV-specific TCR beta clonotypes prevailed over the rest of the response.

TCRdb independently ran MiXCR on the reads; one entry per CDR3 protein. The profile shows approximately 990,000 distinct CDR3 sequences, approximately 33% of them singletons. In the case of this clonotype: What it binds is not known.

The sequence came from a human donor in good health (CMV status not recorded). Some clones in this sample may be carry-over from other donors' samples. The sample here was cultured CD8+ T cells from PBMCs, taken from culture after CMV antigen stimulation.

The CDR3, as DNA: TGCAGTGCTAGAGCACCCGGGACAGGGGCCTACAATGAGCAGTTCTTC. Its translation is CSARAPGTGAYNEQFF. The genes are TRBV20-1 and TRBJ2-1, with 10 bases lining up with TRBD1. V lost 1 base to trimming and J lost 2 bases; unmatched junction nucleotides: 5. In germline, CDR1 is DFQATT, CDR2 SNEGSKA (reference sequence). This CDR3 comprises 16 residues.